This TCR beta chain derives from a study of cytomegalovirus exposure and HLA in healthy donors. Study observations and caveats: Overall, approximately 150 TCR beta chains were annotated as cytomegalovirus-associated. CMV antigen specificity of three CMV-associated chains was confirmed in vitro. TCR beta chains associated with HLA were, in a later analysis, more clonally expanded than equally common others.

CDR1 and CDR2 (germline): SGHTA, FQGNSA. Trimming left V 5 bases short and J 6 bases short, with 11 bases between. The CDR3 extends over 13 amino acids. Vbeta (60) and Jbeta (13) primers were used in the PCR. Profiling relied on immunoSEQ multiplex PCR, and the TCRdb table lists in-frame clones only, not all of them. The table records 110,000 or so clones, under 80% of them present only once. Turning to this clone: Its antigen remains unidentified.

The specimen sequenced was PBMCs. The V and J genes are TRBV7-2 and TRBJ1-5; D not resolved. The origin of this receptor is a woman aged 35 to 49 in good health and CMV-seropositive. The CDR3 DNA reads TGTGCCAGCAGCGGGAGATCGGGTCAGCCCCAGCATTTT. It translates to CASSGRSGQPQHF.